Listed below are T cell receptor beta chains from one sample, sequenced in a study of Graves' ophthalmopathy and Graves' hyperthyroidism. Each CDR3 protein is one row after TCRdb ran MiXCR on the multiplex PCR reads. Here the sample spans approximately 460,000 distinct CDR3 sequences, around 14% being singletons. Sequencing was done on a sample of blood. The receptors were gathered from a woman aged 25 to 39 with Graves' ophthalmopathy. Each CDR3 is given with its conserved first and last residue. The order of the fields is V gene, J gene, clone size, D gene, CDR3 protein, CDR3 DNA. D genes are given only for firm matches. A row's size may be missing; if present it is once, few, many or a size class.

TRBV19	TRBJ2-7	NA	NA	CASSIARGAFYEQYF	TGTGCCAGTAGTATAGCAAGGGGGGCCTTCTACGAGCAGTACTTC
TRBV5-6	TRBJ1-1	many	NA	CASSLVRAEAFF	TGTGCCAGCAGCTTGGTTAGGGCTGAAGCTTTCTTT
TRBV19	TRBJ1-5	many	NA	CASTPRGNQPQHF	TGTGCCAGTACTCCCCGGGGGAATCAGCCCCAGCATTTT
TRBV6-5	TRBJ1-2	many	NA	CASSYFGNYGYTF	TGTGCCAGCAGTTACTTTGGCAACTATGGCTACACCTTC
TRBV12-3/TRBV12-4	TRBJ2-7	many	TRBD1	CASSPGQGSQGQYF	TGTGCCAGCAGTCCGGGACAGGGCTCGCAGGGGCAGTACTTC
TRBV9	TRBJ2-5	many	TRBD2	CASSDKAGGQETQYF	TGTGCCAGCAGTGATAAAGCGGGAGGCCAAGAGACCCAGTACTTC
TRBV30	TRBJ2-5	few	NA	CAWSVESTGTAQYF	TGTGCCTGGAGTGTCGAATCCACGGGAACGGCCCAGTACTTC
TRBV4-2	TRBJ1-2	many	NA	CASSQDVALNYGYTF	TGTGCCAGCAGCCAAGACGTCGCCCTTAACTATGGCTACACCTTC
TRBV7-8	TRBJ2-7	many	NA	CASSRTFRQYF	TGTGCCAGCAGTCGGACCTTCAGGCAGTACTTC
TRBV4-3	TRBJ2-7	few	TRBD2	CASSLLAGVRYEQYF	TGCGCCAGCAGCCTTTTAGCGGGAGTCCGCTACGAGCAGTACTTC
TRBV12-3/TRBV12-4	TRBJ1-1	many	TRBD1	CASSLGTGSDEAFF	TGTGCCAGCAGTTTAGGGACAGGGTCAGATGAAGCTTTCTTT
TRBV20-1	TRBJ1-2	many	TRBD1	CSARPDRATNYGYTF	TGCAGTGCTAGACCTGACAGGGCCACTAACTATGGCTACACCTTC
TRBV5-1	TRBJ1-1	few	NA	CASSLRGPSGTEAFF	TGCGCCAGCAGCTTGAGGGGTCCCTCGGGGACTGAAGCTTTCTTT
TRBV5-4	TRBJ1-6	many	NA	CASSPGLANSPLHF	TGTGCCAGCAGCCCCGGACTGGCCAATTCACCCCTCCACTTT
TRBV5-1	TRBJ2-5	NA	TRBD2	CASSYHQASGETQYF	TGCGCCAGCAGCTACCACCAAGCTAGCGGAGAGACCCAGTACTTC
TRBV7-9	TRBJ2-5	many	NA	CASSPGHRETQYF	TGTGCCAGCAGCCCGGGACACAGAGAGACCCAGTACTTC
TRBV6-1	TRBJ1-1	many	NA	CASTARGGTGTEAFF	TGTGCCAGCACCGCCCGGGGGGGTACGGGCACTGAAGCTTTCTTT